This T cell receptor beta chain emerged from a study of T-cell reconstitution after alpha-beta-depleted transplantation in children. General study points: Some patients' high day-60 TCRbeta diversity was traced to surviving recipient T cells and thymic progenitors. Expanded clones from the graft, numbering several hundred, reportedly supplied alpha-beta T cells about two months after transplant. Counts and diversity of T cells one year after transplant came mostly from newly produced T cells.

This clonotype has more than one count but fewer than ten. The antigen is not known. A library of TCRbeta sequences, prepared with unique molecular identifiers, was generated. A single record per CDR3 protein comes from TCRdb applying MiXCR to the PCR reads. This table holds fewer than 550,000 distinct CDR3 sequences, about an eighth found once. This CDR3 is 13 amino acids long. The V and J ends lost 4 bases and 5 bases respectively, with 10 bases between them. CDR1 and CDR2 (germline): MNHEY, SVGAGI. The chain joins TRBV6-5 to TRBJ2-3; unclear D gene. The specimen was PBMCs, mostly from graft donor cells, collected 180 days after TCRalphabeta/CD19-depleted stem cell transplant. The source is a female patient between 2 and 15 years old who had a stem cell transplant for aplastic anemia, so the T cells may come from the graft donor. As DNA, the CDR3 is TGTGCCAGCAGTTTGGATGTGGGAGATACGCAGTATTTT. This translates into CASSLDVGDTQYF.